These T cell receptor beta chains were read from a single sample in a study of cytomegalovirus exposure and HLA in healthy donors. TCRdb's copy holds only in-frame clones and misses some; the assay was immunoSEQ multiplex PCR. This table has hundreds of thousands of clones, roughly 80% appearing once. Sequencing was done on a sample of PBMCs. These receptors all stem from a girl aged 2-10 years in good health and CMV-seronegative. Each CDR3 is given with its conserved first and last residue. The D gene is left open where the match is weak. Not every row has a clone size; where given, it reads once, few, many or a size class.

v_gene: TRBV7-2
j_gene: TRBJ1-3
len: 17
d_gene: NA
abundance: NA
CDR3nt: TGTGCCAGCAGCTTTGCCGCCGGGGAGCTCTCTGGAAACACCATATATTTT
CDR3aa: CASSFAAGELSGNTIYF

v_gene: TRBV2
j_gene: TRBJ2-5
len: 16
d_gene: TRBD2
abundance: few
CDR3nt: TGTGCCAGCTTGGTGAAACTAGCGGATAACCAAGAGACCCAGTACTTC
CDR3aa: CASLVKLADNQETQYF

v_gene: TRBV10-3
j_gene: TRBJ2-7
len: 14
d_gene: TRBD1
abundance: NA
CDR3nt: TGTGCCATCAGAACCGGGACAGGTTCCTACGAGCAGTACTTC
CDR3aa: CAIRTGTGSYEQYF

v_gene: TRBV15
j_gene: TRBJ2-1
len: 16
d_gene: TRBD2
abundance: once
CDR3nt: TGTGCCACCAGCAGAGATGGTAGCGGGAGTCGCAATGAGCAGTTCTTC
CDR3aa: CATSRDGSGSRNEQFF

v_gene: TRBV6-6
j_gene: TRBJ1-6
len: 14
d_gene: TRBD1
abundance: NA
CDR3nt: TGTGCCAGCACCAAGACAGGGAGTGCCTCACCCCTCCACTTT
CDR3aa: CASTKTGSASPLHF

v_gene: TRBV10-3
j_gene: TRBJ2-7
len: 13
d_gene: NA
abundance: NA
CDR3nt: TGTGCCATCAGCAAAGGAGGGAAACGCGAGCAGTACTTC
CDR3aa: CAISKGGKREQYF

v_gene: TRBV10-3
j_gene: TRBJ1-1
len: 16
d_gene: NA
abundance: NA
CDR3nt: TGTGCCATCAGTGGGGCTTTTGCGCGGGGGGGCACTGAAGCTTTCTTT
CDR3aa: CAISGAFARGGTEAFF

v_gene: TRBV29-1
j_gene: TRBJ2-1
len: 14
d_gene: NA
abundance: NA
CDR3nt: TGCAGCGATGGGGAGGCGGAACTTTACAATGAGCAGTTCTTC
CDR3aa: CSDGEAELYNEQFF

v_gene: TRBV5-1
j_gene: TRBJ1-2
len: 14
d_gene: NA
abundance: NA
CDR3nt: TGCGCCAGCAGCTCGTATGACAGGTTTCGAGGCTACACCTTC
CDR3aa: CASSSYDRFRGYTF

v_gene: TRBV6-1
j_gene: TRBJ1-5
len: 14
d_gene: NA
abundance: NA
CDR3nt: TGTGCCAGCAGTGAACTCGACACTAATCAGCCCCAGCATTTT
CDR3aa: CASSELDTNQPQHF

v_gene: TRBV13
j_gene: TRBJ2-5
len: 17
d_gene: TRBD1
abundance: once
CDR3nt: TGTGCCAGCAGCTTAAGCACCGGGACAGGGGGGGAAGAGACCCAGTACTTC
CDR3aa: CASSLSTGTGGEETQYF

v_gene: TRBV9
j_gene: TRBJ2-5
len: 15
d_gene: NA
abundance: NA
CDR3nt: TGTGCCAGCAGCGTCGTGACTAACCCCGGAGAGACCCAGTACTTC
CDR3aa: CASSVVTNPGETQYF

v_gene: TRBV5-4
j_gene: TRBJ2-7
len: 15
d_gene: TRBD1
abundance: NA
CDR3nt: TGTGCCAGCAGCTTGGAGGGACAGGGTACCTACGAGCAGTACTTC
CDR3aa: CASSLEGQGTYEQYF

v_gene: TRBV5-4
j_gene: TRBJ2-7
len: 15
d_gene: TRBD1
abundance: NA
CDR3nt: TGTGCCAGCAGGACCCGACAGGGATCGATCTACGAGCAGTACTTC
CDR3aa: CASRTRQGSIYEQYF

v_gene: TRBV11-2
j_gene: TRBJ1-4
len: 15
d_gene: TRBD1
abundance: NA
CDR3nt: TGTGCCAGCAGCCCAGGACAGGGAGCGTTTGAAAAACTGTTTTTT
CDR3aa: CASSPGQGAFEKLFF

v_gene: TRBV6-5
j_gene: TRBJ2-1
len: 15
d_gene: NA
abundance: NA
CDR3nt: TGTGCCAGCAGTCCCCGGGGGAGCTCCTACAATGAGCAGTTCTTC
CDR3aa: CASSPRGSSYNEQFF

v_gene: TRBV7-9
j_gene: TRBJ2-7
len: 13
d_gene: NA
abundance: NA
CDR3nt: TGTGCCAGCAGCTTAGTACGGGTCTACGAGCAGTACTTC
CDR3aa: CASSLVRVYEQYF

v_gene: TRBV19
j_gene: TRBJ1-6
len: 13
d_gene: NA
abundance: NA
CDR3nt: TGTGCCAGTCAGGGATTCCAGAATTCACCCCTCCACTTT
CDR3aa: CASQGFQNSPLHF

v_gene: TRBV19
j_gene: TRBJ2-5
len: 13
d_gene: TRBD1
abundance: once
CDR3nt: TGTGCCAGTAGTTCAGGGACAGCCGAGACCCAGTACTTC
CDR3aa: CASSSGTAETQYF

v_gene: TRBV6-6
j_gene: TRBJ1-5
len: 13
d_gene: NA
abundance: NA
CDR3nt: TGTGCCAGCAGAGGAGGGACCAATCAGCCCCAGCATTTT
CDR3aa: CASRGGTNQPQHF